Presented here are 29 T cell receptor beta chains from one specimen sequenced in a study of early T cells in non-severe SARS-CoV-2 infection. From the 5' RACE reads, TCRdb called clonotypes with MiXCR, one entry per CDR3 protein. Among approximately 35,000 distinct CDR3 sequences listed, around 5.9% were seen once. Sequenced material: whole blood. These TCRs come from an adult who was a healthcare worker with PCR-confirmed SARS-CoV-2 infection or an uninfected control (not recorded which).

This clonotype appeared a few times. The chain joins TRBV28 to TRBJ1-4; no clear D gene. V lost 5 bases, J lost 8 bases, and 3 bases lay in between. The CDR3 spans 10 residues. In germline, CDR1 is MDHEN, CDR2 SYDVKM. For the CDR3, the DNA is TGTGCCAGCAGTCGAGAAAAACTGTTTTTT. It encodes CASSREKLFF.

Comments on this clonotype: A much larger clone differs by one base, so this may be a read error. The rearrangement links TRBV12-3 or TRBV12-4 to TRBJ2-1; D call uncertain. The CDR3 loop spans 13 amino acids. CDR3 bases: TGTGCCAGCAGTTTAACGGCTTTTAATGAGGAGTTCTTC. Translating gives CASSLTAFNEEFF.

V usage is TRBV3-1 and J usage is TRBJ1-1; maybe TRBD1 (6 bases). Trimming removed 6 bases from V and 6 bases from J, with 14 bases in between. Germline loops: CDR1 LGHDT, CDR2 YNNKEL (reference sequence). The CDR3 spans 13 residues. The CDR3 loop reads CASRHTGRPEAFF. CDR3 in DNA: TGTGCCAGCAGGCATACAGGGAGGCCTGAAGCTTTCTTT.

The sample holds many counts of this clonotype. The V gene is TRBV30, the J gene TRBJ2-7, with a possible D match to TRBD1 (6 bases). The germline V gene has CDR1 GTSNPN and CDR2 SVGIG (reference sequence). V dropped 4 bases and J dropped 3 bases, with 13 bases sitting between them. The length of the CDR3 is 13 residues. CDR3 protein: CAWKKWDIYEQYF. The CDR3 region has the DNA TGTGCCTGGAAAAAATGGGACATCTACGAGCAGTACTTC.

This clonotype showed up just a few times. In nucleotides, the CDR3 is TGTGCCATCAGACAGGGGAGCTCTGGGGCCAACGTCCTGACTTTC. Protein sequence: CAIRQGSSGANVLTF. The V and J genes are TRBV10-3 and TRBJ2-6; 7 nucleotides agree with TRBD1. The J segment lost 0 bases and the V segment lost 6 bases, leaving 2 bases of the junction unmatched. The germline CDR1 and CDR2 sequences are ENHRY and SYGVKD. The CDR3 length is 15 residues.

In this sample, this clonotype turned up many times. V and J are TRBV6-6 and TRBJ1-2, with D possibly matching TRBD1 (6 bases). Trimming removed 5 bases from V and 2 bases from J, with 9 bases in between. This CDR3 region has 13 residues. Germline loops: CDR1 MNHNY, CDR2 SVGAGI (reference sequence). The chain's CDR3 is CASSAQGNYGYTF. DNA of the CDR3: TGTGCCAGCAGTGCACAGGGAAACTATGGCTACACCTTC.

In this sample, this clonotype is medium-sized (0.01 to 0.1%). The genes are TRBV18 and TRBJ2-1; D is possibly TRBD2 (5 bases). This CDR3 is 16 amino acids long. The germline CDR1 and CDR2 sequences are KGHSH and LQKENI. The germline V and J ends were trimmed by 2 bases and 2 bases, with 13 bases remaining between them. CDR3 DNA: TGTGCCAGCTCACCAATCGGGGAGATGCCCTACAATGAGCAGTTCTTC. As protein: CASSPIGEMPYNEQFF.

In its sample, this clonotype was seen many times. The chain recombines TRBV10-2 with TRBJ1-1; 10 bases align to TRBD1. This CDR3 region has 12 residues. The germline V gene encodes CDR1 WSHSY and CDR2 SAAADI. Germline trimming cut 9 bases from V and 8 bases from J; bases unmatched to any gene: 6. The CDR3 DNA reads TGCGCCAGTCGACAGGGGGCTTCGGAAGCTTTCTTT. This codes for CASRQGASEAFF.

This clonotype was seen ten or more times. The chain is built from TRBV7-9 and TRBJ1-5; D remains ambiguous. The CDR3 covers 14 residues. Germline V gene lookup returns CDR1 SEHNR and CDR2 FQNEAQ (reference sequence). V was shortened by 3 bases and J by 3 bases, with 9 bases between the two germline ends. The CDR3 spells CASSFNSPNQPQHF. The CDR3 DNA reads as TGTGCCAGCAGCTTTAACAGTCCCAATCAGCCCCAGCATTTT.

In its sample, this clonotype was seen many times. This chain joins TRBV19 and TRBJ1-2; 7 nucleotides line up with TRBD1. The CDR3 runs 13 residues. CDR1 and CDR2 from the germline V gene are LNHDA and SQIVND (reference sequence). The J segment lost 3 bases and the V segment lost 4 bases, leaving 2 bases of the junction unmatched. The CDR3 nucleotides read TGTGCCAGTAGTAAAACAGGGGACTATGGCTACACCTTC. Translation gives CASSKTGDYGYTF.

This clonotype has ten or more counts. This chain links TRBV11-2 with TRBJ2-7, with 12 bases matching TRBD1. Per germline, CDR1 SGHAT and CDR2 FQNNGV. This CDR3 spans 18 amino acids. The V segment lost 5 bases and the J segment 2 bases; nucleotides outside the gene matches: 13. The CDR3 is CASSPIKRGQGATYEQYF. The CDR3 DNA sequence: TGTGCCAGCAGCCCTATAAAACGGGGACAGGGGGCTACCTACGAGCAGTACTTC.

This clonotype showed up many times. V gene TRBV11-2 combines with J gene TRBJ1-6; D possibly corresponds to TRBD1 (5 bases). V was clipped by 6 bases and J by 6 bases, with 21 bases between them. The CDR3 has 17 residues. The germline CDR1 and CDR2 sequences are SGHAT and FQNNGV. The CDR3 is CASRETRRGSSNSPLHF. CDR3 nucleotides: TGTGCCAGCAGAGAAACCCGACGGGGGTCTAGTAATTCACCCCTCCACTTT.

This clonotype was observed at least ten times. V usage is TRBV19 and J usage is TRBJ2-1, with a weak D call TRBD1 (6 bases). Trimming pared 9 bases from V and 4 bases from J, leaving 13 bases between. This CDR3 contains 13 residues. From germline, CDR1 is LNHDA and CDR2 SQIVND (reference sequence). This chain's CDR3 is CASLNREYNEQFF. CDR3 nucleotides: TGTGCCAGCTTAAACAGGGAGTACAATGAGCAGTTCTTC. Full variable domain (outside the CDR3, taken from reference TRBV19 and TRBJ2-1): DGGITQSPKYLFRKEGQNVTLSCEQNLNHDAMYWYRQDPGQGLRLIYYSQIVNDFQKGDIAEGYSVSREKKESFPLTVTSAQKNPTAFYLCASLNREYNEQFFGPGTRLTVL.

This clonotype has at least ten counts. The chain has TRBV5-4 and TRBJ1-6, with 9 positions matching TRBD1. Losses at the gene ends were 3 bases for V and 10 bases for J; bases not matched to a gene: 2. Germline V CDR1 and CDR2: SGHNT, YYREEE (reference sequence). This CDR3 contains 13 residues. The CDR3 loop reads CASSSGTGSPLHF. In DNA form, the CDR3 reads TGTGCCAGCAGCTCCGGGACAGGGTCACCCCTCCACTTT.

Many counts were recorded for this clonotype. V gene TRBV28 combines with J gene TRBJ2-7; weak D call: TRBD2 (7 bases). CDR3 length equals 14 residues. V lost 8 bases, J lost 0 bases, and 14 bases lay in between. Germline assignment: CDR1 MDHEN and CDR2 SYDVKM. In DNA, the CDR3 is TGTGCCAGCGGGAGGGGGTTAAGCTCCTACGAGCAGTACTTC. It codes for CASGRGLSSYEQYF.

The V gene is TRBV6-6, the J gene TRBJ2-3, with TRBD2 matching 8 bases. Germline V gene data show CDR1 as MNHNY and CDR2 as SVGAGI (reference sequence). There are 13 residues in the CDR3. Trimming at V came to 6 bases and at J to 5 bases, leaving 4 bases not matched to a gene. The CDR3 bases are TGTGCCAGCAGAACCGGGGGGGGAGATACGCAGTATTTT. Its translation is CASRTGGGDTQYF.

Many counts were recorded for this clonotype. The V gene is TRBV6-4, the J gene TRBJ2-3; 8 nucleotides align to TRBD2. Germline loops: CDR1 MRHNA, CDR2 SNTAGT. The CDR3 has 15 residues. After removal of 3 bases from V and 3 bases from J, the junction contained 5 bases not matched to a gene. This CDR3 reads CASSDNGGATDTQYF. The CDR3 bases are TGTGCCAGCAGTGATAACGGGGGGGCAACAGATACGCAGTATTTT.

This clonotype was counted ten times or more. The J gene is TRBJ1-1, the V gene TRBV12-3 or TRBV12-4; the match to TRBD1 covers 7 bases. The trim removed 3 bases at V and 6 bases at J, leaving 10 bases unmatched. The CDR3 has 15 amino acids. The DNA for the CDR3 is TGTGCCAGCAGTTTCGGGGCAGGGGGTGAACCTGAAGCTTTCTTT. Its translation is CASSFGAGGEPEAFF.

This clonotype was detected many times. The chain employs TRBV20-1 and TRBJ2-4; 9 positions agree with TRBD1. Germline V CDR1 and CDR2: DFQATT, SNEGSKA (reference sequence). J was trimmed by 8 bases and V by 2 bases; bases with no gene match: 13. CDR3 size: 16 residues. CDR3 DNA sequence: TGCAGTGCTAGACCACCAACCGGGACAGGGCGGGACATTCAGTACTTC. Translated: CSARPPTGTGRDIQYF.

The sample holds many counts of this clonotype. The V gene is TRBV9, the J gene TRBJ2-5; D ambiguous. Germline CDR1 and CDR2: SGDLS and YYNGEE. V was shortened by 0 bases and J by 5 bases, with 8 bases between the two germline ends. The CDR3 is 13 amino acids. In DNA form, the CDR3 reads TGTGCCAGCAGCGTAGCCCTGGGGGAGACCCAGTACTTC. It encodes CASSVALGETQYF.

Within the sample, this clonotype is medium-sized. This sequence joins TRBV6-4 and TRBJ2-3; 10 nucleotides match TRBD1. CDR1 and CDR2 (germline): MRHNA, SNTAGT. The J segment lost 1 base and the V segment lost 2 bases, leaving 0 bases of the junction unmatched. The CDR3 is made up of 15 amino acids. The CDR3: CASSDGTGGTDTQYF. As DNA, the CDR3 is TGTGCCAGCAGTGACGGGACAGGGGGCACAGATACGCAGTATTTT.

About this clonotype: It may be a read error: a sequence one base away is much more abundant. The chain recombines TRBV7-3 with TRBJ2-3; D might be TRBD2 (6 bases). Looked up from germline, CDR1 is SGHTA and CDR2 is FQGTGA. Trimming took 4 bases from V and 2 from J, leaving 16 bases between them. The CDR3 has 16 amino acids. The CDR3 is CASSSLEGRNTDTQYF. Here the CDR3 DNA reads TGTGCCAGCAGCTCCCTTGAGGGGAGGAACACAGATACGCAGTATTTT. The entire variable domain, with the rest obtained from reference TRBV7-3 and TRBJ2-3, is as follows: GAGVSQTPSNKVTEKGKYVELRCDPISGHTALYWYRQSLGQGPEFLIYFQGTGAADDSGLPNDRFFAVRPEGSVSTLKIQRTERGDSAVYLCASSSLEGRNTDTQYFGPGTRLTVL.

This clonotype was recorded many times. The chain is built from TRBV15 and TRBJ2-7, with 10 bases fitting TRBD1. The CDR3 consists of 14 residues. V lost 4 bases and J lost 2; bases outside the gene matches: 2. Germline CDR1 and CDR2: LNHNV and YYDKDF (reference sequence). CDR3 nucleotide sequence: TGTGCCACCAGCAATGACAGGGGGCCCTACGAGCAGTACTTC. Protein product: CATSNDRGPYEQYF.

This clonotype was seen more than once but under ten times. The chain joins TRBV24-1 to TRBJ2-5; tentatively, D is TRBD1 (7 bases). Trimming cost V 1 base and J 2 bases, with 13 bases left between them. The CDR3 runs to 16 residues. Germline lookup yields CDR1 KGHDR and CDR2 SFDVKD. The CDR3 reads CATSDLQGRGQETQYF. The CDR3 region has the DNA TGTGCCACCAGTGATTTACAGGGGCGGGGACAAGAGACCCAGTACTTC.

This clonotype occurred many times. This chain joins TRBV28 and TRBJ2-1; the D call may be TRBD1 or TRBD2 (5 bases each). Germline CDR1 MDHEN, CDR2 SYDVKM. The V and J ends lost 10 bases and 1 base respectively, with 20 bases between them. The CDR3 sequence is 16 residues long. The CDR3 coding sequence is TGTGCCACGAACGAAGTGGGACCCGGATCCTACAATGAGCAGTTCTTC. Residues: CATNEVGPGSYNEQFF. Supplemented by reference TRBV28 and TRBJ2-1, the full variable domain reads DVKVTQSSRYLVKRTGEKVFLECVQDMDHENMFWYRQDPGLGLRLIYFSYDVKMKEKGDIPEGYSVSREKKERFSLILESASTNQTSMYLCATNEVGPGSYNEQFFGPGTRLTVL.

V and J are TRBV6-6 and TRBJ1-1; possibly TRBD1 for D (6 bases). V lost 7 bases, J lost 1 base, and 25 bases lay in between. The germline V gene has CDR1 MNHNY and CDR2 SVGAGI (reference sequence). CDR3 length equals 18 residues. The CDR3: CASNKQGPLVFANTEAFF. The CDR3 coding sequence is TGTGCCAGCAACAAACAGGGCCCGTTGGTGTTTGCGAACACTGAAGCTTTCTTT.

This clonotype has at least ten counts. The V call is TRBV5-1, the J call TRBJ1-2; D possibly corresponds to TRBD1 (5 bases). The CDR3 extends over 15 amino acids. V was trimmed by 3 bases and J by 3 bases, leaving 15 bases between them. Germline V CDR1 and CDR2: SGHRS, YFSETQ. CDR3: CASSSSQGGDYGYTF. For the CDR3, the DNA is TGCGCCAGCAGCTCGTCTCAGGGTGGGGACTATGGCTACACCTTC.

This clonotype was observed many times. The chain uses TRBV28 and TRBJ2-7; TRBD2 might be the D (6 bases). Germline V gene sequence: CDR1 MDHEN, CDR2 SYDVKM. The V end lost 7 bases, the J end lost 2 bases, and 9 bases lay between the germline ends. This CDR3 is built from 12 residues. The CDR3 reads CASTAGTYEQYF. The CDR3 bases are TGTGCCAGCACCGCGGGGACCTACGAGCAGTACTTC.

J is TRBJ2-3 and V is TRBV20-1, with TRBD1 matching over 8 bases. The germline gives CDR1 DFQATT, CDR2 SNEGSKA (reference sequence). The V and J ends lost 1 base and 6 bases, in that order; junction bases with no gene match: 9. The CDR3 consists of 15 residues. As DNA, the CDR3 is TGCAGTGCTAGAGGGGACAGGTATCCGGTGGATACGCAGTATTTT. Protein: CSARGDRYPVDTQYF.